This TCR beta chain appears in the sequencing data of a study of control samples from healthy donors and cancer patients. Profiled with immunoSEQ multiplex PCR; TCRdb holds only in-frame clones, not every one. Among 74,000 or so clones listed, about 89% were seen once. Germline-derived CDR1 and CDR2 are SQVTM and ANQGSEA. The CDR3 spans 13 residues. V shed 4 bases and J shed 4 bases, with 13 bases lying between them. The material sequenced was blood. The chain links TRBV29-1 to TRBJ1-2, with D maybe TRBD1 (6 bases). The clonotype originates from a man aged 45-65 years in good health. CDR3: CSVATGPGYGYTF. CDR3 in DNA: TGCAGCGTTGCGACAGGCCCAGGCTATGGCTACACCTTC.